This is a list of T cell receptor beta chains from one sample in a study of blood T cell repertoires in COVID-19. The assay was immunoSEQ multiplex PCR, and TCRdb's table has in-frame clones only and misses some. The sample consists of under 13,000 clones, 75% to 90% of them appearing once. Specimen: peripheral blood. Receptors were obtained from a human donor in a cohort sampled during active COVID-19. Each CDR3 is given with its conserved first and last residue. The D gene is left open where the match is weak. The size entry is marked missing in some rows and otherwise reads once, few, many or a size class.

length: 16
size: -
D: TRBD2
V: TRBV7-8
J: TRBJ2-1
CDR3: CASSLGRLATRDEQFF
DNA: TGTGCCAGCAGCTTAGGACGACTAGCCACACGCGATGAGCAGTTCTTC

length: 13
size: -
D: -
V: TRBV5-8
J: TRBJ2-6
CDR3: CASRLQGANVLTF
DNA: TGTGCCAGCAGACTCCAGGGAGCCAACGTCCTGACTTTC

length: 16
size: once
D: -
V: TRBV7-9
J: TRBJ2-1
CDR3: CASSLGTGEIYNEQFF
DNA: TGTGCCAGCAGCTTAGGTACGGGAGAGATCTACAATGAGCAGTTCTTC

length: 14
size: -
D: TRBD2
V: TRBV5-6
J: TRBJ2-2
CDR3: CASSSGVNTGELFF
DNA: TGTGCCAGCAGCAGCGGGGTAAACACCGGGGAGCTGTTTTTT

length: 17
size: once
D: -
V: TRBV11-2
J: TRBJ2-6
CDR3: CASSSPRQGLGANVLTF
DNA: TGTGCCAGCAGCTCACCCCGCCAGGGGCTCGGGGCCAACGTCCTGACTTTC

length: 11
size: -
D: -
V: TRBV20-1
J: TRBJ2-7
CDR3: CSGQDSYEQYF
DNA: TGCAGTGGGCAGGACTCCTACGAGCAGTACTTC

length: 14
size: -
D: -
V: TRBV19
J: TRBJ1-5
CDR3: CASNRGRSNQPQHF
DNA: TGTGCCAGTAATCGCGGGCGTAGCAATCAGCCCCAGCATTTT

length: 15
size: -
D: TRBD1
V: TRBV6-6
J: TRBJ1-4
CDR3: CASSYRDRANEKLFF
DNA: TGTGCCAGCAGTTACCGGGACAGGGCCAATGAAAAACTGTTTTTT

length: 15
size: -
D: -
V: TRBV9
J: TRBJ1-6
CDR3: CASSVAISGNSPLHF
DNA: TGTGCCAGCAGCGTAGCTATTTCGGGGAATTCACCCCTCCACTTT

length: 13
size: -
D: -
V: TRBV5-6
J: TRBJ1-2
CDR3: CASRVTGVGGYTF
DNA: TGTGCCAGCAGGGTAACAGGCGTGGGTGGCTACACCTTC

length: 15
size: -
D: TRBD1
V: TRBV9
J: TRBJ1-2
CDR3: CASSALPGQGEGYTF
DNA: TGTGCCAGCAGCGCCTTACCGGGACAGGGTGAGGGCTACACCTTC

length: 17
size: -
D: -
V: TRBV6-1
J: TRBJ2-2
CDR3: CASSEVWTGSNTGELFF
DNA: TGTGCCAGCAGTGAAGTATGGACTGGGTCCAACACCGGGGAGCTGTTTTTT

length: 18
size: -
D: TRBD2
V: TRBV5-4
J: TRBJ2-7
CDR3: CASSIASAGGRSSYEQYF
DNA: TGTGCCAGCAGCATAGCGTCCGCGGGAGGGCGAAGCTCCTACGAGCAGTACTTC

length: 14
size: -
D: TRBD2
V: TRBV4-2
J: TRBJ2-1
CDR3: CASSQGLAGNEQFF
DNA: TGTGCCAGCAGCCAAGGACTAGCGGGGAATGAGCAGTTCTTC

length: 11
size: -
D: -
V: TRBV29-1
J: TRBJ1-4
CDR3: CSVQMVEKLFF
DNA: TGCAGCGTCCAGATGGTTGAAAAACTGTTTTTT

length: 13
size: -
D: -
V: TRBV7-2
J: TRBJ2-1
CDR3: CASSLRGRNEQFF
DNA: TGTGCCAGCAGCTTACGGGGGAGGAATGAGCAGTTCTTC

length: 14
size: -
D: -
V: TRBV19
J: TRBJ1-3
CDR3: CASGDRSSGNTIYF
DNA: TGTGCCAGTGGAGACAGGAGCTCTGGAAACACCATATATTTT

length: 14
size: -
D: -
V: TRBV3-1/TRBV3-2
J: TRBJ2-7
CDR3: CASSQSSVSYEQYF
DNA: TGTGCCAGCAGCCAATCCAGTGTCTCCTACGAGCAGTACTTC

length: 13
size: few
D: -
V: TRBV28
J: TRBJ2-7
CDR3: CASSPASPSEEYF
DNA: TGTGCCAGCAGCCCCGCGTCTCCCAGCGAAGAGTACTTC

length: 13
size: -
D: TRBD1
V: TRBV6-5
J: TRBJ1-6
CDR3: CASRMDRASPLHF
DNA: TGTGCCAGCAGGATGGACAGGGCTTCACCCCTCCACTTT

length: 17
size: -
D: TRBD2
V: TRBV10-2
J: TRBJ2-3
CDR3: CASSPSGRVRGTDTQYF
DNA: TGCGCCAGCAGTCCTAGCGGGAGGGTACGTGGCACAGATACGCAGTATTTT

length: 14
size: -
D: TRBD1
V: TRBV7-9
J: TRBJ2-7
CDR3: CASSSGDRGYEQYF
DNA: TGTGCCAGCAGCTCAGGGGACAGGGGCTACGAGCAGTACTTC

length: 15
size: -
D: TRBD1
V: TRBV5-6
J: TRBJ2-7
CDR3: CASSLGDRPSYEQYF
DNA: TGTGCCAGCAGCTTGGGGGACAGGCCCTCCTACGAGCAGTACTTC

length: 13
size: -
D: -
V: TRBV5-4
J: TRBJ2-1
CDR3: CASSLGQYNEQFF
DNA: TGTGCCAGCAGCTTGGGGCAGTACAATGAGCAGTTCTTC

length: 16
size: -
D: -
V: TRBV27
J: TRBJ2-1
CDR3: CASRYTGTPVGSRQFF
DNA: TGTGCCAGCAGATATACAGGGACGCCGGTAGGATCCCGGCAGTTCTTC

length: 14
size: -
D: TRBD1
V: TRBV29-1
J: TRBJ1-5
CDR3: CSVDRGGGNQPQHF
DNA: TGCAGCGTGGACAGGGGGGGAGGCAATCAGCCCCAGCATTTT

length: 14
size: once
D: TRBD2
V: TRBV5-1
J: TRBJ2-7
CDR3: CASSLAAGVTEQYF
DNA: TGCGCCAGCAGCTTGGCAGCGGGAGTAACCGAGCAGTACTTC

length: 15
size: -
D: TRBD1
V: TRBV29-1
J: TRBJ1-1
CDR3: CSAQTGQGADTEAFF
DNA: TGCAGCGCCCAGACAGGACAGGGGGCCGACACTGAAGCTTTCTTT

length: 17
size: -
D: TRBD2
V: TRBV5-6
J: TRBJ2-1
CDR3: CASSFRTGTSKWNEQFF
DNA: TGTGCCAGCAGCTTTCGAACCGGGACTAGCAAGTGGAATGAGCAGTTCTTC

length: 14
size: once
D: TRBD1
V: TRBV30
J: TRBJ1-5
CDR3: CACNRGGSNQPQHF
DNA: TGTGCCTGTAACAGGGGGGGAAGCAATCAGCCCCAGCATTTT

length: 16
size: -
D: -
V: TRBV5-8
J: TRBJ2-6
CDR3: CASSLFTVAGANVLTF
DNA: TGTGCCAGCAGCTTGTTTACGGTAGCTGGGGCCAACGTCCTGACTTTC

length: 19
size: -
D: -
V: TRBV12-2
J: TRBJ2-1
CDR3: CASRLTGTRNRGVYNEQFF
DNA: TGTGCAAGTCGCTTAACCGGGACTAGGAACCGAGGGGTCTACAATGAGCAGTTCTTC

length: 15
size: -
D: -
V: TRBV5-1
J: TRBJ1-1
CDR3: CASSLEVGRNTEAFF
DNA: TGCGCCAGCAGCTTGGAAGTAGGGAGGAACACTGAAGCTTTCTTT

length: 16
size: -
D: TRBD2
V: TRBV7-3
J: TRBJ2-1
CDR3: CASSPGLAGGRDEQFF
DNA: TGTGCCAGCAGCCCAGGACTAGCGGGAGGGCGGGATGAGCAGTTCTTC

length: 15
size: -
D: -
V: TRBV28
J: TRBJ2-7
CDR3: CASSLSQGYSYEQYF
DNA: TGTGCCAGCAGTTTATCCCAGGGATACTCCTACGAGCAGTACTTC

length: 16
size: once
D: -
V: TRBV4-1
J: TRBJ1-2
CDR3: CASSQGEALGRYGYTF
DNA: TGCGCCAGCAGCCAAGGGGAGGCCCTGGGGCGCTATGGCTACACCTTC

length: 16
size: -
D: TRBD2
V: TRBV7-7
J: TRBJ2-7
CDR3: CASSPGLAGGGYEQYF
DNA: TGTGCCAGCAGCCCCGGACTAGCGGGAGGAGGTTACGAGCAGTACTTC

length: 19
size: once
D: TRBD2
V: TRBV4-1
J: TRBJ2-7
CDR3: CASSQDTMGLAGPSYEQYF
DNA: TGCGCCAGCAGCCAAGATACAATGGGGCTAGCGGGACCATCCTACGAGCAGTACTTC

length: 18
size: -
D: TRBD2
V: TRBV9
J: TRBJ2-5
CDR3: CASSVGLAGGQLQETQYF
DNA: TGTGCCAGCAGCGTAGGTCTAGCGGGAGGCCAACTACAAGAGACCCAGTACTTC

length: 13
size: -
D: -
V: TRBV7-9
J: TRBJ2-3
CDR3: CASSAALTDTQYF
DNA: TGTGCCAGCAGCGCGGCCCTAACAGATACGCAGTATTTT

length: 15
size: -
D: -
V: TRBV3-1/TRBV3-2
J: TRBJ2-7
CDR3: CASSQVSSEAYEQYF
DNA: TGTGCCAGCAGCCAAGTGTCTAGCGAAGCCTACGAGCAGTACTTC

length: 20
size: -
D: TRBD2
V: TRBV5-1
J: TRBJ2-1
CDR3: CASSREPGLAGISSYNEQFF
DNA: TGCGCCAGCAGCCGCGAGCCGGGACTAGCGGGGATAAGCTCCTACAATGAGCAGTTCTTC

length: 17
size: -
D: TRBD1
V: TRBV5-1
J: TRBJ2-2
CDR3: CASSLAPGTGMGGELFF
DNA: TGCGCCAGCAGCTTGGCCCCCGGGACAGGGATGGGCGGGGAGCTGTTTTTT

length: 21
size: -
D: TRBD2
V: TRBV3-1/TRBV3-2
J: TRBJ2-6
CDR3: CASSQGLGASGRGAGANVLTF
DNA: TGTGCCAGCAGCCAAGGTCTAGGGGCTAGCGGGAGAGGAGCTGGGGCCAACGTCCTGACTTTC

length: 14
size: -
D: -
V: TRBV19
J: TRBJ1-3
CDR3: CASYRPSSGNTIYF
DNA: TGTGCCAGCTACAGACCGAGCTCTGGAAACACCATATATTTT

length: 13
size: -
D: TRBD1
V: TRBV27
J: TRBJ2-3
CDR3: CASRRTGADTQYF
DNA: TGTGCCAGCAGGAGGACAGGGGCAGATACGCAGTATTTT

length: 16
size: -
D: -
V: TRBV5-6
J: TRBJ1-1
CDR3: CASSLGWARMNTEAFF
DNA: TGTGCCAGCAGCTTGGGTTGGGCACGCATGAACACTGAAGCTTTCTTT

length: 13
size: -
D: TRBD1
V: TRBV25-1
J: TRBJ2-5
CDR3: CASRTGGDETQYF
DNA: TGTGCCAGCAGAACAGGGGGCGACGAGACCCAGTACTTC

length: 15
size: medium-sized
D: -
V: TRBV30
J: TRBJ1-5
CDR3: CAWSPRGSSNQPQHF
DNA: TGTGCCTGGAGTCCCAGGGGTTCAAGCAATCAGCCCCAGCATTTT